This entry concerns a single T cell receptor (beta chain). Produced via immunoSEQ multiplex PCR; TCRdb's table is partial and in-frame only. The sample holds roughly 1,100,000 clones, more than 60% seen once. The sample comes from a study of shared clonotypes between healthy human individuals. The ends were cut back, 2 bases at V and 5 bases at J, with 15 bases in the middle. The CDR3 sequence is 15 residues long. Looked up from germline, CDR1 is KGHSH and CDR2 is LQKENI. The receptor comes from a man aged 18 to 29 in good health. Sequenced material: memory CD4+ T cells sorted from blood. Documented subset: CD45RA-negative fraction. V gene TRBV18 combines with J gene TRBJ2-5, with a tentative D call TRBD2 (5 bases). CDR3 loop: CASSPTPSSVETQYF. The CDR3 DNA is TGTGCCAGCTCACCAACCCCGAGTAGCGTGGAGACCCAGTACTTC.